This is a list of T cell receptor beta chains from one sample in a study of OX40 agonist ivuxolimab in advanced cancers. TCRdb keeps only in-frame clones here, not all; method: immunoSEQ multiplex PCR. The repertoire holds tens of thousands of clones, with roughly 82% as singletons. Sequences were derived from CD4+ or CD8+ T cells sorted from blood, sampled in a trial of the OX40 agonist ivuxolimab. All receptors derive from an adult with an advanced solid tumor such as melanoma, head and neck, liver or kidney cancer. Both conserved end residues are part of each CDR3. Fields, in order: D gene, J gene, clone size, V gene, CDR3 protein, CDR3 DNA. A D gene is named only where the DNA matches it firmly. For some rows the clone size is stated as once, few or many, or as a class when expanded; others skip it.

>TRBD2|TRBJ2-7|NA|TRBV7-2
CASSLDGREGSYEQYF
TGTGCCAGCAGCTTAGATGGGCGGGAGGGCTCCTACGAGCAGTACTTC
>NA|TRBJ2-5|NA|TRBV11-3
CASSFRTGPMETQYF
TGTGCCAGCAGCTTCAGGACGGGACCTATGGAGACCCAGTACTTC
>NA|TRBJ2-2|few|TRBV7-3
CASSRQQTNTGELFF
TGTGCCAGCAGCCGGCAACAGACGAACACCGGGGAGCTGTTTTTT
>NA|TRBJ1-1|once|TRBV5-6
CASSRQEEAFF
TGTGCCAGCAGCAGACAGGAGGAAGCTTTCTTT
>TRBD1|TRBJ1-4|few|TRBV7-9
CASSSRDRDEKLFF
TGTGCCAGCAGCTCCCGGGACAGGGATGAAAAACTGTTTTTT
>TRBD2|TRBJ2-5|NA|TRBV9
CASSARGSGANQETQYF
TGTGCCAGCAGCGCCCGCGGTAGCGGGGCGAACCAAGAGACCCAGTACTTC
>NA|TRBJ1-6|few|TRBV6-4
CASSVENRPNSPLHF
TGTGCCAGCAGTGTAGAGAACAGGCCTAATTCACCCCTCCACTTT
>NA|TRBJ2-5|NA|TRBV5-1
CASSLVTGNQETQYF
TGCGCCAGCAGCTTGGTAACGGGTAACCAAGAGACCCAGTACTTC
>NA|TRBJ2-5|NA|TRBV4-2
CASSQVPGVETQYF
TGTGCCAGCAGCCAAGTGCCGGGGGTGGAGACCCAGTACTTC
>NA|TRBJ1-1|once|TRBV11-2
CASSLVQTEAFF
TGTGCCAGCAGCTTAGTGCAGACTGAAGCTTTCTTT
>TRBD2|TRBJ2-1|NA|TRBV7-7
CASSTAGLAGLNEQFF
TGTGCCAGCAGCACTGCAGGACTAGCGGGCCTCAATGAGCAGTTCTTC
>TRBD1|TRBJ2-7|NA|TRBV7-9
CASSPMPGGEVYEQYF
TGTGCCAGCAGCCCAATGCCAGGGGGCGAAGTGTACGAGCAGTACTTC
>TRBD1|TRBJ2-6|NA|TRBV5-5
CASSLGTGISGANVLTF
TGTGCCAGCAGCTTGGGGACAGGGATCTCTGGGGCCAACGTCCTGACTTTC